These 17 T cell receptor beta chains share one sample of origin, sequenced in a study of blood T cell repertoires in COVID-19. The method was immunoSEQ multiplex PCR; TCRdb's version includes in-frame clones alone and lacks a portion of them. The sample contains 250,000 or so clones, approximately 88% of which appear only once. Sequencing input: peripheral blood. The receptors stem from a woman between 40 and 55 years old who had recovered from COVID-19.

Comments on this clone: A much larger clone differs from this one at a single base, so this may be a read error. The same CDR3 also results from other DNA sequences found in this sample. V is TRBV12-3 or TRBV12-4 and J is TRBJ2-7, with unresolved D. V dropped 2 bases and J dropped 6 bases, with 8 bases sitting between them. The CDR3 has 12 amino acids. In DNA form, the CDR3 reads TGTGCCAGCAGTTTACCCCCGTCCGAGCAGTACTTC. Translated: CASSLPPSEQYF.

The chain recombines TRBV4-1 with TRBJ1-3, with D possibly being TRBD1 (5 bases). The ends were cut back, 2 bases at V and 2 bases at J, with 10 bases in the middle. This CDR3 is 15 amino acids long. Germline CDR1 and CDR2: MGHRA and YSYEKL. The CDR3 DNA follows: TGCGCCAGCAGCCAAACTCAGGGTGCTGGAAACACCATATATTTT. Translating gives CASSQTQGAGNTIYF.

The CDR3 reads CASKLTGTSYHSANTGELFF. CDR3 sequence (DNA): TGTGCCAGCAAGTTAACCGGGACTAGCTACCACTCCGCGAACACCGGGGAGCTGTTTTTT. The gene calls are TRBV28 and TRBJ2-2, with 9 positions matching TRBD2. J gave up 0 bases and V 7 bases, and 18 bases lay outside the gene matches. Germline CDR1 MDHEN, CDR2 SYDVKM. This CDR3 comprises 20 residues.

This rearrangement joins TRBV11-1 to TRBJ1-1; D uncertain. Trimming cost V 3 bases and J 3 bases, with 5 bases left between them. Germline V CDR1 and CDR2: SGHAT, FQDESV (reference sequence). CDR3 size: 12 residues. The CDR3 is CASSLRDTEAFF. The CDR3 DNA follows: TGTGCCAGCAGCTTGCGCGACACTGAAGCTTTCTTT.

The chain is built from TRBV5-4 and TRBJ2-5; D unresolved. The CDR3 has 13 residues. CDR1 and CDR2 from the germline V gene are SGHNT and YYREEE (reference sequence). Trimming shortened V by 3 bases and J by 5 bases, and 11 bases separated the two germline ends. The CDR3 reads CASSYGVEETQYF. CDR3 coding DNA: TGTGCCAGCAGCTATGGAGTGGAGGAGACCCAGTACTTC.

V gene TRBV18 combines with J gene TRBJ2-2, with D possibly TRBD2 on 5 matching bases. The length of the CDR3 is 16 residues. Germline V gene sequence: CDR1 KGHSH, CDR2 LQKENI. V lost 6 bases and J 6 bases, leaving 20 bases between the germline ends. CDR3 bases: TGTGCCAGCTCCAGTCTGAAGGGAAGCGGAGCCGGGGAGCTGTTTTTT. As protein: CASSSLKGSGAGELFF. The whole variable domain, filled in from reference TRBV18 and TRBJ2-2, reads NAGVMQNPRHLVRRRGQEARLRCSPMKGHSHVYWYRQLPEEGLKFMVYLQKENIIDESGMPKERFSAEFPKEGPSILRIQQVVRGDSAAYFCASSSLKGSGAGELFFGEGSRLTVL.

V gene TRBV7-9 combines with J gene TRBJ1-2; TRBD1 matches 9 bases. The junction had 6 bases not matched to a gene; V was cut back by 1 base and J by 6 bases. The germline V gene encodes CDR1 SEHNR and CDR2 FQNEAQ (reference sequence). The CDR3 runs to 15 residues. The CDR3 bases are TGTGCCAGCAGCTTAGGGGGACAGGGTCTGGATGGCTACACCTTC. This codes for CASSLGGQGLDGYTF.

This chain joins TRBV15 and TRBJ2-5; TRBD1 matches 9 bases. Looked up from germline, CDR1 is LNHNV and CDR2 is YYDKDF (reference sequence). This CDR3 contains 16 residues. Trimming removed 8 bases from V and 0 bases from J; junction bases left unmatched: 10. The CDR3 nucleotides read TGTGCCACCGGGATTTTCGGGACAGGGAACCAAGAGACCCAGTACTTC. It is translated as CATGIFGTGNQETQYF.

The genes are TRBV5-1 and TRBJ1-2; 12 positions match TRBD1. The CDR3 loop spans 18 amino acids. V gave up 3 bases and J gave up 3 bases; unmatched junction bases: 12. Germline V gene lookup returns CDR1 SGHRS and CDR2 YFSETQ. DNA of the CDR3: TGCGCCAGCAGCTACGCCCAGCCCGGGACAGGGGGCGACTATGGCTACACCTTC. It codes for CASSYAQPGTGGDYGYTF.

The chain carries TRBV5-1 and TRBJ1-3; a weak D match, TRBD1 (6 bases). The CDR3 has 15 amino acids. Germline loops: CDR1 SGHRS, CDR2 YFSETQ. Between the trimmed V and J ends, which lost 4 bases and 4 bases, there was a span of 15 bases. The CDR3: CASSLEAGVGNTIYF. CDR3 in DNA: TGCGCCAGCAGCCTGGAGGCAGGGGTCGGAAACACCATATATTTT.

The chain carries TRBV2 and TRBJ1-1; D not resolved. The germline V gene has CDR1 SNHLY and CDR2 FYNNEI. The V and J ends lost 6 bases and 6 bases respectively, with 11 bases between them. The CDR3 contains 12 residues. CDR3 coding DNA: TGTGCCAGCAGCTCCCGCGGCCCTGAAGCTTTCTTT. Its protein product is CASSSRGPEAFF.

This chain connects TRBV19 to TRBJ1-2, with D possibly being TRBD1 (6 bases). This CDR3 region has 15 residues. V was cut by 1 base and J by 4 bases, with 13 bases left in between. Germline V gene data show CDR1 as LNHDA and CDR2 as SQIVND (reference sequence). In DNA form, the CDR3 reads TGTGCCAGTAGTATAGCGACGGTGGGGGCCTATGGCTACACCTTC. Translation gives CASSIATVGAYGYTF.

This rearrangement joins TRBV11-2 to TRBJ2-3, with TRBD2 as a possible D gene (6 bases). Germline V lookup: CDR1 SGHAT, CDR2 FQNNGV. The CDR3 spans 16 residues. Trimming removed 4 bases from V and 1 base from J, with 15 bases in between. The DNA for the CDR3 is TGTGCCAGCAGCTCCTTCTCCCCTAGCGGCACAGATACGCAGTATTTT. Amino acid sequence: CASSSFSPSGTDTQYF.

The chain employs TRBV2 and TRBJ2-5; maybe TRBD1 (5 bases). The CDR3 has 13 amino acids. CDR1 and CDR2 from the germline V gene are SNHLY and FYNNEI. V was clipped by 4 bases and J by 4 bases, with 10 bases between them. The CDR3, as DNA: TGTGCCAGCAGTGTGTTGCAGGGAGAGACCCAGTACTTC. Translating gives CASSVLQGETQYF.

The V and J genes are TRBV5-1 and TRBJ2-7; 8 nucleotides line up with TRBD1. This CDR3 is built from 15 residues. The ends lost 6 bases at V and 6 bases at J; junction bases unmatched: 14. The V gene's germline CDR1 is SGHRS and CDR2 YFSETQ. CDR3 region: CASTRTGTGLSEQYF. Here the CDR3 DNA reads TGCGCCAGCACACGAACCGGGACAGGACTCTCCGAGCAGTACTTC.

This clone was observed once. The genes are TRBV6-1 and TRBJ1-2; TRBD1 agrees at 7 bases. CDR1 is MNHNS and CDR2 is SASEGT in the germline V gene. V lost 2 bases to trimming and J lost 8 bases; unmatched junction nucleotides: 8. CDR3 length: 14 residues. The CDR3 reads CASSELGGAGGYTF. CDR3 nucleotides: TGTGCCAGCAGTGAATTAGGGGGCGCTGGGGGCTACACCTTC.

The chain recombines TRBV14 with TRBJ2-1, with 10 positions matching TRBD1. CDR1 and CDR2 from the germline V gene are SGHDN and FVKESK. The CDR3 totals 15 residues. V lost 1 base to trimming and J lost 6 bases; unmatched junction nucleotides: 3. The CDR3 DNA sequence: TGTGCCAGCAGCCAAGGACAGGGGGCCCTCAATGAGCAGTTCTTC. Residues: CASSQGQGALNEQFF.